The 19 T cell receptor beta chains given below trace back to one sample, sequenced in a study of T cell responses to AZD1222 COVID-19 vaccine. Profiling relied on immunoSEQ multiplex PCR, and the TCRdb table lists in-frame clones only, not all of them. The table records about 120,000 clones, about nine tenths of them present only once. This material consisted of peripheral blood, taken on day 0 of AZD1222 vaccination. These receptors originate from an adult in good health.

The chain uses TRBV11-2 and TRBJ2-5; D gene uncertain. Germline CDR1 is SGHAT and CDR2 is FQNNGV. Trimming took 1 base from V and 6 from J, leaving 9 bases between them. The CDR3 sequence is 13 residues long. The CDR3 DNA is TGTGCCAGCAGCTTAGCTGGTGCGAAGACCCAGTACTTC. This codes for CASSLAGAKTQYF.

The sample holds one count of this clone. The chain has TRBV7-7 and TRBJ2-2; D remains ambiguous. With 5 bases removed from V and 8 bases from J, the gap between germline ends came to 9 bases. The CDR3 sequence is 12 residues long. The germline CDR1 and CDR2 sequences are SSHAT and FNYEAQ (reference sequence). The CDR3 DNA reads as TGTGCCAGCAGCAATCCGGCAGGGGAGCTGTTTTTT. Its translation is CASSNPAGELFF.

V is TRBV6-2 or TRBV6-3 and J is TRBJ1-5, with D perhaps matching TRBD1 (5 bases). From germline, CDR1 is MNHEY and CDR2 SVGEGT. This CDR3 is 14 amino acids long. Trimming removed 5 bases from V and 3 bases from J, with 11 bases in between. The DNA for the CDR3 is TGTGCCAGCAGTCCCGACAGCTACAATCAGCCCCAGCATTTT. Translating gives CASSPDSYNQPQHF.

The rearrangement links TRBV6-2 or TRBV6-3 to TRBJ1-5; no clear D gene. V was trimmed by 2 bases and J by 2 bases, leaving 13 bases between them. There are 16 residues in the CDR3. The germline V gene has CDR1 MNHEY and CDR2 SVGEGT. Here the CDR3 DNA reads TGTGCCAGCAGTTACGGGCCAGTCCGCGGCAATCAGCCCCAGCATTTT. Protein product: CASSYGPVRGNQPQHF.

The J gene is TRBJ1-5, the V gene TRBV24-1; 8 bases match TRBD1. V shed 4 bases and J 1 base; nucleotides not matched to a gene: 2. The CDR3 is 15 residues long. Per the germline V gene, CDR1 is KGHDR and CDR2 is SFDVKD. The CDR3 is CATSDRDRSNQPQHF. In DNA, the CDR3 is TGTGCCACCAGTGACAGGGACAGGAGCAATCAGCCCCAGCATTTT.

The gene calls are TRBV3-1 (or the pseudogene TRBV3-2) and TRBJ1-1, with D tentatively TRBD1 (6 bases). The V end lost 1 base, the J end lost 13 bases, and 10 bases lay between the germline ends. The CDR3 is 11 residues long. CDR1 is LGHDT and CDR2 is YNNKEL in the germline V gene (reference sequence). The CDR3 loop is CASSQATGLFF. CDR3 DNA sequence: TGTGCCAGCAGCCAAGCAACAGGGCTTTTCTTT.

This chain uses TRBV29-1 with TRBJ2-2; tentatively, D is TRBD1 or TRBD2 (5 bases each). V lost 4 bases and J lost 0, with 12 bases in between. The germline gives CDR1 SQVTM, CDR2 ANQGSEA. The CDR3 contains 15 residues. This CDR3 is CSVGGGAANTGELFF. In nucleotides, the CDR3 is TGCAGCGTTGGGGGCGGAGCGGCGAACACCGGGGAGCTGTTTTTT.

The rearrangement links TRBV2 to TRBJ1-3; 8 bases are shared with TRBD1. The CDR3 sequence is 17 residues long. From germline, CDR1 is SNHLY and CDR2 FYNNEI. The junction had 8 bases not matched to a gene; V was cut back by 4 bases and J by 0 bases. CDR3 nucleotides: TGTGCCAGCAGTGCCACCGGGACAGGCAGCTCTGGAAACACCATATATTTT. Amino acids: CASSATGTGSSGNTIYF.

CDR3 residues: CASSNEGRINTEAFF. Here the CDR3 DNA reads TGCGCCAGCAGCAACGAGGGGCGAATAAACACTGAAGCTTTCTTT. The chain has TRBV5-1 and TRBJ1-1; perhaps TRBD1 as D (5 bases). With 4 bases removed from V and 2 bases from J, the gap between germline ends came to 15 bases. CDR1 and CDR2 (germline): SGHRS, YFSETQ. The CDR3 is 15 residues long.

V usage is TRBV11-2 and J usage is TRBJ2-5; TRBD2 is a possible D gene (6 bases). With 5 bases removed from V and 5 bases from J, the gap between germline ends came to 9 bases. Germline values: CDR1 SGHAT, CDR2 FQNNGV. CDR3 length equals 12 residues. The CDR3, as DNA: TGTGCCAGCAGCGCCGGAGGGGAGACCCAGTACTTC. Its protein product is CASSAGGETQYF.

The CDR3 loop reads CASSHTSSGTNTEAFF. The CDR3 DNA reads TGCGCCAGCAGCCACACTTCCTCAGGGACGAACACTGAAGCTTTCTTT. V is TRBV4-1 and J is TRBJ1-1, with TRBD1 as a possible D gene (5 bases). The V gene lost 3 bases and the J gene lost 1 base, with 15 bases spanning the gap. Looked up from germline, CDR1 is MGHRA and CDR2 is YSYEKL. This CDR3 has 16 amino acids.

The chain uses TRBV10-3 and TRBJ1-4; TRBD1 matches 10 bases. The CDR3 consists of 13 residues. Germline trimming cut 4 bases from V and 8 bases from J; bases unmatched to any gene: 1. Germline CDR1 reads ENHRY; CDR2 reads SYGVKD. The chain's CDR3 is CAISGTGGEKLFF. The DNA for the CDR3 is TGTGCCATCAGTGGGACAGGGGGAGAAAAACTGTTTTTT.

This clone was observed once. This chain links TRBV4-1 with TRBJ1-6; the D is unclear. V was pared by 4 bases and J by 10 bases, with 17 bases between. Germline V gene data show CDR1 as MGHRA and CDR2 as YSYEKL. The CDR3 is made up of 15 amino acids. CDR3: CASSPFGGWESPLHF. The CDR3 nucleotides read TGCGCCAGCAGCCCCTTTGGAGGGTGGGAGTCACCCCTCCACTTT.

This clone was detected only once. The V call is TRBV10-3, the J call TRBJ1-3; D gene uncertain. This CDR3 is built from 15 residues. V lost 0 bases, J lost 0 bases, and 6 bases lay in between. The V gene's germline CDR1 is ENHRY and CDR2 SYGVKD. CDR3 amino acids: CAISESKSSGNTIYF. The CDR3 nucleotides are TGTGCCATCAGTGAGTCCAAGAGCTCTGGAAACACCATATATTTT.

The rearrangement uses TRBV2 and TRBJ1-5; TRBD1 matches at 9 bases. Germline values: CDR1 SNHLY, CDR2 FYNNEI. With 6 bases clipped from V and 5 bases from J, the junction kept 2 bases outside the gene matches. The CDR3 runs 13 residues. The CDR3 DNA is TGTGCCAGCAGCCGGGACAGGGATCAGCCCCAGCATTTT. Its protein product is CASSRDRDQPQHF. Full variable domain (outside the CDR3, taken from reference TRBV2 and TRBJ1-5): EPEVTQTPSHQVTQMGQEVILRCVPISNHLYFYWYRQILGQKVEFLVSFYNNEISEKSEIFDDQFSVERPDGSNFTLKIRSTKLEDSAMYFCASSRDRDQPQHFGDGTRLSIL.

The DNA of the CDR3 is TGTGCCAGCAGCGTAGGGACGAGCTCCTACAATGAGCAGTTCTTC. Encoded protein: CASSVGTSSYNEQFF. The chain carries TRBV9 and TRBJ2-1; no definite D call. Germline loops: CDR1 SGDLS, CDR2 YYNGEE. V was pared by 0 bases and J by 0 bases, with 7 bases between. The CDR3 runs to 15 residues.

The chain employs TRBV5-1 and TRBJ2-6, with 8 bases lining up with TRBD2. The V gene end was trimmed by 0 bases and the J gene end by 14 bases; junction bases not matched to a gene: 4. Germline CDR1 and CDR2: SGHRS and YFSETQ. This CDR3 contains 13 residues. For the CDR3, the DNA is TGCGCCAGCAGCTTGGACGGGGGGGACCTCCTGACTTTC. Residues: CASSLDGGDLLTF.

The genes are TRBV12-3 or TRBV12-4 and TRBJ1-1; D possibly corresponds to TRBD1 (5 bases). This CDR3 region has 12 residues. Trimming shortened V by 8 bases and J by 0 bases, and 7 bases separated the two germline ends. For the CDR3, the DNA is TGTGCCAGCGGGGGAATGAACACTGAAGCTTTCTTT. This encodes CASGGMNTEAFF.

This chain links TRBV12-3 or TRBV12-4 with TRBJ2-7; 7 bases are shared with TRBD1. The CDR3 loop spans 12 amino acids. The junction had 3 bases not matched to a gene; V was cut back by 5 bases and J by 5 bases. The CDR3 region has the DNA TGTGCCAGCAGTCATGACAGGGACGAGCAGTACTTC. Protein product: CASSHDRDEQYF.